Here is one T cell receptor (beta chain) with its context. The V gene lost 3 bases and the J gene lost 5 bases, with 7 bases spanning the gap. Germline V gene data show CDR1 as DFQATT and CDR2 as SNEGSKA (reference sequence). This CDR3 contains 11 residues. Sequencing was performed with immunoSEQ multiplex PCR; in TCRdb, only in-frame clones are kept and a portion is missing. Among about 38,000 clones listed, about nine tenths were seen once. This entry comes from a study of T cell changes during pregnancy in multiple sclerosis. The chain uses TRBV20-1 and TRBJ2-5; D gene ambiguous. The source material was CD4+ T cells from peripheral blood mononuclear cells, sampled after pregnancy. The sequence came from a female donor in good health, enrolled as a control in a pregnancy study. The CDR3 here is CSAREPETQYF. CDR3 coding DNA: TGCAGTGCTAGGGAGCCGGAGACCCAGTACTTC.